A single sample is the source of the 30 T cell receptor beta chains below, sequenced in a study of T cells after yellow fever vaccination. Via MiXCR, TCRdb re-called the 5' RACE reads, giving one row per CDR3 protein. This table has hundreds of thousands of distinct CDR3 sequences, 13% appearing once. The input for sequencing was PBMCs, taken on the day of the yellow fever booster vaccination. Receptor source: a man aged 25 to 40 who received the YFV17D yellow fever vaccine.

This clonotype was observed a few times. This chain uses TRBV6-2 or TRBV6-3 with TRBJ2-7; D uncertain. V lost 4 bases to trimming and J lost 2 bases, with 6 bases between them. The CDR3 is made up of 12 amino acids. Germline CDR1 reads MNHEY; CDR2 reads SVGEGT. Here the CDR3 reads CASSSMTYEQYF. In nucleotides, the CDR3 is TGTGCCAGCAGTTCCATGACCTACGAGCAGTACTTC.

This clonotype was seen at least ten times. This sequence joins TRBV12-3 or TRBV12-4 and TRBJ1-5, with D unclear. The CDR3 runs to 14 residues. The V and J ends lost 3 bases and 4 bases respectively, with 10 bases between them. CDR3 bases: TGTGCCAGCAGTTTCTTGGGCCCAAATCAGCCCCAGCATTTT. It specifies CASSFLGPNQPQHF.

In its sample, this clonotype was seen a few times. The chain has TRBV7-9 and TRBJ2-1, with TRBD2 matching 11 bases. This CDR3 contains 15 residues. Germline V lookup: CDR1 SEHNR, CDR2 FQNEAQ (reference sequence). The V and J ends lost 2 bases and 8 bases, in that order; junction bases with no gene match: 5. CDR3 region: CASSLLAGGTDEQFF. DNA for the CDR3: TGTGCCAGCAGCTTACTAGCGGGAGGAACGGATGAGCAGTTCTTC. The whole variable domain, remainder taken from reference TRBV7-9 and TRBJ2-1, is DTGVSQNPRHKITKRGQNVTFRCDPISEHNRLYWYRQTLGQGPEFLTYFQNEAQLEKSRLLSDRFSAERPKGSFSTLEIQRTEQGDSAMYLCASSLLAGGTDEQFFGPGTRLTVL.

The CDR3 DNA follows: TGTGCCAGCAGCTCATGGGACAAGGAGTATTCACCCCTCCACTTT. Translating it yields CASSSWDKEYSPLHF. The chain couples TRBV7-3 to TRBJ1-6, with TRBD1 as a possible D gene (6 bases). The CDR3 has 15 residues. Per the germline V gene, CDR1 is SGHTA and CDR2 is FQGTGA. The V and J ends lost 4 bases and 8 bases respectively, with 15 bases between them.

The table lists this clonotype with a few counts. This rearrangement joins TRBV29-1 to TRBJ1-2; 9 nucleotides match TRBD1. V lost 5 bases, J lost 7 bases, and 8 bases stayed unmatched. CDR1 and CDR2 from the germline V gene are SQVTM and ANQGSEA. The CDR3 runs 13 residues. In nucleotides, the CDR3 is TGCAGCGTTTCCACAGGGGGCGCTGGTGGCTACACCTTC. It is translated as CSVSTGGAGGYTF.

The genes are TRBV7-2 and TRBJ2-5; D unresolved. Germline V gene sequence: CDR1 SGHTA, CDR2 FQGNSA. Trimming stripped 1 base from V and 5 bases from J, with 8 bases between. The CDR3 covers 13 residues. DNA of the CDR3: TGTGCCAGCAGCTTAGACCATTGGGAGACCCAGTACTTC. This gives the protein CASSLDHWETQYF.

The V call is TRBV20-1, the J call TRBJ2-7; a weak D match, TRBD1 (6 bases). CDR1 DFQATT and CDR2 SNEGSKA come from the germline V gene (reference sequence). The V end lost 6 bases, the J end lost 2 bases, and 20 bases lay between the germline ends. The CDR3 consists of 15 residues. The DNA for the CDR3 is TGCAGTGCATCTCCGCTCCTCGGGACACCCTACGAGCAGTACTTC. Translated, it gives CSASPLLGTPYEQYF.

This clonotype showed up just a few times. The chain uses TRBV18 and TRBJ1-5; TRBD1 might be the D (6 bases). The CDR3 spans 15 residues. The V end was cut by 6 bases, the J end by 0 bases, with 12 bases between. Germline values: CDR1 KGHSH, CDR2 LQKENI. In DNA, the CDR3 is TGTGCCAGCTCCTCGGAGGGGGATAGCAATCAGCCCCAGCATTTT. Its protein is CASSSEGDSNQPQHF.

The gene calls are TRBV5-1 and TRBJ1-3; unclear D gene. The CDR3 is 16 residues long. The germline CDR1 and CDR2 sequences are SGHRS and YFSETQ. V was trimmed by 4 bases and J by 0 bases, leaving 14 bases between them. CDR3 residues: CASSPGDALSGNTIYF. DNA of the CDR3: TGCGCCAGCAGCCCGGGCGACGCGCTCTCTGGAAACACCATATATTTT.

The J gene is TRBJ2-7, the V gene TRBV7-2; D perhaps matches TRBD1 (6 bases). The CDR3 covers 14 residues. The V gene lost 5 bases and the J gene lost 4 bases, with 15 bases spanning the gap. Germline V CDR1 and CDR2: SGHTA, FQGNSA. The CDR3 reads CASSTVAQGYEQYF. The DNA of the CDR3 is TGTGCCAGCAGCACGGTGGCACAGGGTTACGAGCAGTACTTC.

This clonotype was detected a few times. The rearrangement links TRBV10-3 to TRBJ2-1; no reliable D call. Trimming removed 10 bases at V and 0 bases at J, with 13 bases between. The CDR3 runs 14 residues. Germline CDR1 is ENHRY and CDR2 is SYGVKD. The CDR3 nucleotides read TGTGCCACCGCTAGGCCGCGCTCCTACAATGAGCAGTTCTTC. It translates to CATARPRSYNEQFF.

This clonotype has more than one count but fewer than ten. J is TRBJ1-2 and V is TRBV20-1; weak D call: TRBD1 (5 bases). CDR3 length equals 13 residues. The germline V gene has CDR1 DFQATT and CDR2 SNEGSKA (reference sequence). V shed 4 bases and J shed 4 bases, with 13 bases lying between them. The CDR3 nucleotides read TGCAGTGCTATGAACACGGACATCTATGGCTACACCTTC. Translated: CSAMNTDIYGYTF.

CDR3 sequence (DNA): TGCAGCGTTGACGTCCAGGCACGAGCAGATACGCAGTATTTT. Its translation is CSVDVQARADTQYF. V and J are TRBV29-1 and TRBJ2-3; no definite D call. With 3 bases removed from V and 4 bases from J, the gap between germline ends came to 14 bases. The CDR3 is 14 amino acids. In germline, CDR1 is SQVTM, CDR2 ANQGSEA.

J is TRBJ2-5 and V is TRBV7-9; 8 positions match TRBD2. Germline CDR1 SEHNR, CDR2 FQNEAQ (reference sequence). V lost 2 bases and J lost 5; bases outside the gene matches: 4. The CDR3 has 14 residues. The CDR3 spells CASSLSGSSETQYF. DNA of the CDR3: TGTGCCAGCAGCTTAAGCGGGAGTAGTGAGACCCAGTACTTC. Looking up the rest from reference TRBV7-9 and TRBJ2-5 gives the full variable domain: DTGVSQNPRHKITKRGQNVTFRCDPISEHNRLYWYRQTLGQGPEFLTYFQNEAQLEKSRLLSDRFSAERPKGSFSTLEIQRTEQGDSAMYLCASSLSGSSETQYFGPGTRLLVL.

This clonotype was counted a few times. The chain has TRBV7-2 and TRBJ2-5; no definite D call. The CDR3 consists of 14 residues. V was clipped by 3 bases and J by 0 bases, with 8 bases between them. Per the germline V gene, CDR1 is SGHTA and CDR2 is FQGNSA. For the CDR3, the DNA is TGTGCCAGCAGCTTGAGCCGGGACCAAGAGACCCAGTACTTC. It yields the protein CASSLSRDQETQYF.

In its sample, this clonotype was seen a few times. The chain has TRBV25-1 and TRBJ2-7; D gene uncertain. From germline, CDR1 is MGHDK and CDR2 SYGVNS. This CDR3 comprises 11 residues. V lost 8 bases and J lost 3, with 8 bases in between. CDR3 in amino acids: CASGEFYEQYF. As DNA, the CDR3 is TGTGCCAGCGGCGAATTCTACGAGCAGTACTTC.

The chain joins TRBV5-1 to TRBJ2-7; possible D gene TRBD1, 5 bases. V was cut by 1 base and J by 3 bases, with 8 bases left in between. The germline gives CDR1 SGHRS, CDR2 YFSETQ. This CDR3 comprises 13 residues. The CDR3 loop reads CASSLRQFYEQYF. The CDR3 DNA reads TGCGCCAGCAGCTTGAGACAGTTCTACGAGCAGTACTTC.

Only a few counts were recorded for this clonotype. The CDR3 reads CASSLGDRTSYEQYF. DNA for the CDR3: TGTGCCAGCAGCTTAGGGGACAGGACGAGTTACGAGCAGTACTTC. This chain connects TRBV5-6 to TRBJ2-7, with TRBD1 matching over 8 bases. Germline assignment: CDR1 SGHDT and CDR2 YYEEEE. The CDR3 loop spans 15 amino acids. J lost 4 bases, V lost 2 bases, and 8 bases had no gene match.

This clonotype was seen repeatedly, ten times or more. The chain links TRBV29-1 to TRBJ2-1, with 12 bases that match TRBD1. The CDR3 length is 13 residues. The V segment lost 7 bases and the J segment 8 bases; nucleotides outside the gene matches: 6. The germline gives CDR1 SQVTM, CDR2 ANQGSEA. CDR3 amino acids: CSGAGTGGYEQFF. CDR3 nucleotide sequence: TGCAGCGGAGCCGGGACAGGGGGCTATGAGCAGTTCTTC.

This clonotype was seen a handful of times. The chain carries TRBV5-1 and TRBJ1-6, with no clear D. V shed 0 bases and J shed 6 bases, with 10 bases lying between them. This CDR3 has 15 residues. Germline V gene lookup returns CDR1 SGHRS and CDR2 YFSETQ. The CDR3 sequence is CASSLESPSNSPLHF. The CDR3 coding sequence is TGCGCCAGCAGCTTGGAGTCCCCAAGTAATTCACCCCTCCACTTT.

Many counts were recorded for this clonotype. This chain uses TRBV15 with TRBJ2-7; a weak D match, TRBD1 (5 bases). Germline CDR1 reads LNHNV; CDR2 reads YYDKDF (reference sequence). This CDR3 region has 15 residues. Trimming stripped 3 bases from V and 3 bases from J, with 15 bases between. The CDR3 sequence is CATSSPGRQGYEQYF. The DNA of the CDR3 is TGTGCCACCAGCAGCCCCGGACGTCAGGGCTACGAGCAGTACTTC.

This clonotype was counted a few times. The genes are TRBV7-2 and TRBJ2-1; D unresolved. This CDR3 has 15 amino acids. Trimming pared 3 bases from V and 3 bases from J, leaving 12 bases between. Looked up from germline, CDR1 is SGHTA and CDR2 is FQGNSA. This CDR3 reads CASSFGPGGYNEQFF. The CDR3 nucleotides are TGTGCCAGCAGCTTCGGACCGGGCGGCTACAATGAGCAGTTCTTC.

The rearrangement links TRBV27 to TRBJ2-5; the D gene is possibly TRBD1 (5 bases). Germline V gene lookup returns CDR1 MNHEY and CDR2 SMNVEV (reference sequence). The CDR3 extends over 13 amino acids. Trimming stripped 6 bases from V and 4 bases from J, with 12 bases between. The CDR3 spells CASRRQGRETQYF. The CDR3 region has the DNA TGTGCCAGCAGAAGGCAGGGCCGAGAGACCCAGTACTTC.

The V gene is TRBV5-1, the J gene TRBJ1-6, with D possibly TRBD1 on 6 matching bases. The CDR3 totals 14 residues. The ends were cut back, 5 bases at V and 6 bases at J, with 12 bases in the middle. Germline V gene lookup returns CDR1 SGHRS and CDR2 YFSETQ. The CDR3 coding sequence is TGCGCCAGCAGGTCGGGGGCCCCTAATTCACCCCTCCACTTT. It encodes CASRSGAPNSPLHF.

The chain employs TRBV20-1 and TRBJ2-1; 13 bases match TRBD2. Unmatched junction bases numbered 7, after V lost 6 bases and J lost 5 bases. CDR1 and CDR2 (germline): DFQATT, SNEGSKA (reference sequence). The CDR3 has 15 residues. The CDR3 loop reads CSATGLAGRDNEQFF. The CDR3 DNA sequence: TGCAGTGCAACGGGACTAGCGGGACGAGACAATGAGCAGTTCTTC.

This clonotype came up a few times. The rearrangement joins TRBV11-2 to TRBJ2-2; the D gene is possibly TRBD2 (5 bases). The V end was cut by 5 bases, the J end by 4 bases, with 17 bases between. The CDR3 is 16 amino acids. From germline, CDR1 is SGHAT and CDR2 FQNNGV. The CDR3 is CASSRSAGRGTGELFF. The DNA of the CDR3 is TGTGCCAGCAGCCGGAGTGCGGGTCGGGGCACCGGGGAGCTGTTTTTT.

This clonotype came up a few times. This chain uses TRBV3-1 with TRBJ2-7; 8 nucleotides match TRBD2. The germline CDR1 and CDR2 sequences are LGHDT and YNNKEL (reference sequence). The CDR3 has 15 amino acids. Losses at the gene ends were 4 bases for V and 0 bases for J; bases not matched to a gene: 5. The CDR3 DNA reads TGTGCCAGCAGCCTCGGGGGGGTCCACTCCTACGAGCAGTACTTC. This codes for CASSLGGVHSYEQYF.

V and J are TRBV7-2 and TRBJ2-7; the D gene is possibly TRBD1 (6 bases). Germline CDR1 reads SGHTA; CDR2 reads FQGNSA. The CDR3 covers 14 residues. Trimming left V 3 bases short and J 3 bases short, with 12 bases between. CDR3 loop: CASSFRDIGYEQYF. The CDR3 DNA is TGTGCCAGCAGCTTCCGGGACATAGGCTACGAGCAGTACTTC.

This clonotype appeared a few times. The chain links TRBV7-3 to TRBJ2-1, with TRBD2 matching over 7 bases. The CDR3 length is 21 residues. Per germline, CDR1 SGHTA and CDR2 FQGTGA. With V trimmed by 1 base and J by 0 bases, 18 bases remained unmatched. CDR3 sequence (DNA): TGTGCCAGCAGCTTAAATTTTTATGTCAGGGAGCGGGAACACTCCTACAATGAGCAGTTCTTC. Residues: CASSLNFYVREREHSYNEQFF.

This clonotype was seen a few times. This chain joins TRBV14 and TRBJ2-4; TRBD1 is a possible D gene (5 bases). V was cut by 3 bases and J by 1 base, with 7 bases left in between. Germline V gene sequence: CDR1 SGHDN, CDR2 FVKESK. This CDR3 region has 14 residues. Here the CDR3 reads CASSHRVAKNIQYF. CDR3 DNA: TGTGCCAGCAGCCACAGGGTGGCCAAAAACATTCAGTACTTC.